This T cell receptor beta chain was identified in a study of lymphopenia after photon versus proton radiotherapy. The CDR3 extends over 14 amino acids. The germline V and J ends were trimmed by 0 bases and 1 base, with 6 bases remaining between them. Germline-derived CDR1 and CDR2 are MGHDK and SYGVNS. Only in-frame clones appear in the TCRdb table, and some are missing; sequencing was by immunoSEQ multiplex PCR. The profile shows about 12,000 clones, 89% of them singletons. The study's findings and limits: Only patients who died were analyzed for survival; proton advantage is unproven. Oligoclonal CD8+ Temra expansion after nadir drove photon patients' diversity drop. Photon-treated patients lost naive T cells and TCR diversity; proton-treated stayed stable.

This clone appeared once. What it recognizes is unknown. This clonotype was obtained from a man in his 60s with pancreatic cancer. The chain recombines TRBV25-1 with TRBJ2-5, with no clear D. The source material was peripheral blood, sampled from a patient treated with proton-based radiotherapy. CDR3 loop: CASSEYKGQETQYF. For the CDR3, the DNA is TGTGCCAGCAGTGAATATAAGGGCCAAGAGACCCAGTACTTC. Based on the CDR3 plus reference TRBV25-1 and TRBJ2-5, the full variable domain is EADIYQTPRYLVIGTGKKITLECSQTMGHDKMYWYQQDPGMELHLIHYSYGVNSTEKGDLSSESTVSRIRTEHFPLTLESARPSHTSQYLCASSEYKGQETQYFGPGTRLLVL.